This T cell receptor (beta chain) was identified in a study of shared clonotypes between healthy human individuals (TCRdb year 2020). A note on the overall study: The cohort comprised a couple of women and a few men aged 18 to 49 years. For each donor, CD4 naive and CD4 memory were each given three plates, CD8 naive was given two plates, and CD8 memory was given one plate. To estimate repertoire size and how much clonotypes are shared between individuals, the study performed deep sequencing of blood TCR repertoires from about five healthy adults. To increase sequencing depth and limit assay-specific biases, TCR repertoire library preparation and sequencing were carried out by different laboratories using diverse techniques. Each donor's leukapheresis produced roughly between roughly 0.85 and 10 billion PBMCs.

Using the deep immunoSEQ assay, TCR CDR3 regions were amplified from genomic DNA by multiplex PCR. Extracted genomic DNA from each cell subset was spread evenly across all wells of several immunoSEQ 96-well plates, with each plate serving as a replicate. Each replicate PCR for sorted subsets received around 0.2 ug genomic DNA, equal to roughly 30,000 T cell genomes. Purified libraries were measured with a Qubit 3.0 fluorometer, size-checked on a Bioanalyzer 2100, and measured again with the KAPA Library Quantification kit. Every immunoSEQ 96-well plate was sequenced on a separate single-read 150-cycle Illumina NextSeq 550 flow cell. As for how the authors treated the data: Because the immunoSEQ output held only junctional sequences and lacked quality scores, the filtering could not match the filtering applied to full-length reads. To assign V/J genes and CDR3, sequences were annotated against IMGT germline references using PyIR, a Python wrapper for IgBLAST v1.9. Reads were filtered out if the reads had weak V/J assignments (E-value above 1e-6), no CDR3, stop codons, out-of-frame junctions, or ambiguous translated residues. A V3J clonotype was defined by an identical inferred V gene, J gene, and CDR3 amino acid sequence. Percentage overlap between repertoires was computed as shared unique clonotypes divided by the size of the smaller repertoire. RTK rarefaction, the Chao1 estimator, and Recon v2.1 estimates of unobserved clonotypes were used to assess repertoire richness. Generation probabilities for all TCRbeta clonotypes obtained by the gDNA method from a handful of donors were computed using OLGA. This is the immuneACCESS table as TCRdb keeps it, with only in-frame sequences that have V and J called. A part of the clones is gone; compared with another copy, unresolved V genes explain less than half, and the rest is unexplained. The V and J calls and clone size were taken over from that table, and D and trimming were inferred from the DNA. The sample records about 1.1 million clones, approximately 80% of which are singletons. 0.5% to 0.65% of the sample is held by the ten biggest clonotypes.

Points the paper makes about the study in general: The genetic and exposure-history diversity represented was limited by the small number of donors. Sampling was restricted to blood, and TCR repertoires in tissues likely differ from the TCR repertoires found in blood. When several donors were compared, the shared fraction of clonotypes was 5% to 6.5% for naive CD4, about 4% for naive CD8, 2.3% for memory CD4, and 0.4% for memory CD8. Rarefaction of sorted-subset datasets indicated incomplete sequencing despite the large sequencing depth. Compared with non-shared clonotypes, the clonotypes found in all four sorted-subset donors had higher generation probabilities. Naive subsets generally had larger estimated clonotype richness than memory subsets did. Pairwise subsampling led to the expectation that sequencing depth would affect the degree of clonotype sharing among donors.

Inclusive of the bounding cysteine and phenylalanine, the CDR3 is 15 residues long. Here the CDR3 DNA is all that survives: 45 bases in frame from base 1. Based on the germline V gene, the CDR1 and CDR2 sequences are MNHEY and SVGAGI. Clipping removes 7 bases from V and 0 bases from J, with 5 as the unmatched junction base count. The donors were healthy, HIV-negative adults who had no recently reported acute infections or vaccinations. Every donor was a Caucasian adult living in Nashville, Tennessee, USA. CD4+ T cells were enriched by magnetic negative selection, after which naive cells were positively selected on CD45RA and the negative fraction was taken as the memory subset. Blood was collected by leukapheresis, and PBMCs were isolated by Ficoll-Histopaque density gradient centrifugation and then cryopreserved in liquid nitrogen vapor phase. Analytical flow cytometry was used to check the purity and quantity of every magnetically sorted T cell population. Genomic DNA was isolated from each sorted fraction and quantified by UV absorbance on a Nanodrop 2000c.

This clone was observed once. Its antigen is unknown. Qualities for individual bases were not recorded, and no much larger clone is one base off. Sequencing input: memory CD4+ T cells from PBMCs. According to the study, the label for this sample's cell subset or site signals: CD45RA-negative fraction. The TCR sequence derives from a young man in good health. Some clones in this sample may be carry-over from other donors' samples. The sequence is built from TRBV6-5 and TRBJ1-3; 8 bases in the junction line up with TRBD1. The sequence in DNA is TGTGCCAGCACCCGACAGGGGTTCTCTGGAAACACCATATATTTT. Translated, it reads CASTRQGFSGNTIYF.